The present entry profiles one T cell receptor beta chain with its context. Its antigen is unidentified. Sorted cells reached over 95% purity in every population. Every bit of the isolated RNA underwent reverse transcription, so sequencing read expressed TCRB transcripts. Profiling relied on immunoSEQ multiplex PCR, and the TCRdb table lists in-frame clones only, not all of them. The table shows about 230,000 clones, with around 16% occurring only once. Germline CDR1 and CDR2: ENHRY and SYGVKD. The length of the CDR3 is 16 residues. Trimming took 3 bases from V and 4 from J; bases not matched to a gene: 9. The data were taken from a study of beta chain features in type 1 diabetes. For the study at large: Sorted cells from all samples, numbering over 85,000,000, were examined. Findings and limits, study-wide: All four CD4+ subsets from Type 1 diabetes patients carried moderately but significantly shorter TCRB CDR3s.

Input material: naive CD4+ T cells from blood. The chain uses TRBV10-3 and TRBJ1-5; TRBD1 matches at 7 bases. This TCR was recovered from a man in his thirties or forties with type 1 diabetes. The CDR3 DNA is TGTGCCATCAGTGACTCCGGGACAGAGCCGAATCAGCCCCAGCATTTT. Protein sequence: CAISDSGTEPNQPQHF.